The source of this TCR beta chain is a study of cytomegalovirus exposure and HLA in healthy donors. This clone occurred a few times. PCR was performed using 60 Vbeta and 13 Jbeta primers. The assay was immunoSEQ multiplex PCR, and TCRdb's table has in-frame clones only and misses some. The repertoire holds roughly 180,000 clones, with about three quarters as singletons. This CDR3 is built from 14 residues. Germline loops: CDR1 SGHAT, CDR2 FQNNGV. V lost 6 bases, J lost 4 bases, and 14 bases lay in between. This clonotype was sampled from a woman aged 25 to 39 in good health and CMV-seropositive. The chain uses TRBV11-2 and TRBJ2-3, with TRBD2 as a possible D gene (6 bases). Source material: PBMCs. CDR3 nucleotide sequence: TGTGCCAGCAGGTCCGAAGCGGGTGCAGATACGCAGTATTTT. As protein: CASRSEAGADTQYF. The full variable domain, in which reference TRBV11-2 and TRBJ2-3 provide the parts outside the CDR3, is EAGVAQSPRYKIIEKRQSVAFWCNPISGHATLYWYQQILGQGPKLLIQFQNNGVVDDSQLPKDRFSAERLKGVDSTLKIQPAKLEDSAVYLCASRSEAGADTQYFGPGTRLTVL.